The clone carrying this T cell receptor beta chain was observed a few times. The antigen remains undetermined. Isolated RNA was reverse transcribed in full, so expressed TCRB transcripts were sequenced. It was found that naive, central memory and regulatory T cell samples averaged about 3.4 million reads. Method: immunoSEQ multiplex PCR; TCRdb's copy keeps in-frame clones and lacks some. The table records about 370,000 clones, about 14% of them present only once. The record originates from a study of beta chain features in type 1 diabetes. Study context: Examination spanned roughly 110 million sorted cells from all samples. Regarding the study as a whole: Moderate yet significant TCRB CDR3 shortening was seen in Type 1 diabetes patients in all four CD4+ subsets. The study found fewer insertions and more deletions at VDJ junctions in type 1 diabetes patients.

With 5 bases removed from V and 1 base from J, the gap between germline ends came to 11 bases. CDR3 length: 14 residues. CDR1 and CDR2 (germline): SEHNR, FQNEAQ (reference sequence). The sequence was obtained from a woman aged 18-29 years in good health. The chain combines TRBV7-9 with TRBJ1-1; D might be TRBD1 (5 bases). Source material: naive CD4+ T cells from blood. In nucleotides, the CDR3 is TGTGCCAGCAGCGCTCAGGGTGGGAACACTGAAGCTTTCTTT. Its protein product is CASSAQGGNTEAFF.